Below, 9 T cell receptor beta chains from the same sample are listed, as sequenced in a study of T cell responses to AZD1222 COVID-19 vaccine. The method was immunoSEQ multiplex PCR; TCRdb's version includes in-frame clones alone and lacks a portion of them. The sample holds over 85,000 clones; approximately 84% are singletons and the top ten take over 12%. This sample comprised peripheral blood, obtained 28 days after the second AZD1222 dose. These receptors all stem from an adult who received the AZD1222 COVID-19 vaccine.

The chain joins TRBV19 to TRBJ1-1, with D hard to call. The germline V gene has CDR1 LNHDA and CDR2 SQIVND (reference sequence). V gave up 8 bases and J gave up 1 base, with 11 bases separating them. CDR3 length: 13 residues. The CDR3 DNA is TGTGCCAGTGGGATCTTTTGGAACACTGAAGCTTTCTTT. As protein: CASGIFWNTEAFF. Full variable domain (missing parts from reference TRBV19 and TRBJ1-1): DGGITQSPKYLFRKEGQNVTLSCEQNLNHDAMYWYRQDPGQGLRLIYYSQIVNDFQKGDIAEGYSVSREKKESFPLTVTSAQKNPTAFYLCASGIFWNTEAFFGQGTRLTVV.

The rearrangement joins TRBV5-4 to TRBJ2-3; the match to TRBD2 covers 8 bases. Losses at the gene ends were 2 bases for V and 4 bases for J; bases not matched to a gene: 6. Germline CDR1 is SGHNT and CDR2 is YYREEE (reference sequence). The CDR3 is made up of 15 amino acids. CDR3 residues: CASSFVGGAADTQYF. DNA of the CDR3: TGTGCCAGCAGCTTTGTCGGGGGGGCCGCAGATACGCAGTATTTT.

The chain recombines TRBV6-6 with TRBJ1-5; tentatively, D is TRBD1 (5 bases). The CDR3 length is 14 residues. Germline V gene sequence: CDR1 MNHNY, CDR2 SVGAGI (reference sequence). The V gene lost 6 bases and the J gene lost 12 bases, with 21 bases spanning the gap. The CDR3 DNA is TGTGCCAGCAGCATGCAAGGGATCCGGGGACGCCAGCATTTT. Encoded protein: CASSMQGIRGRQHF.

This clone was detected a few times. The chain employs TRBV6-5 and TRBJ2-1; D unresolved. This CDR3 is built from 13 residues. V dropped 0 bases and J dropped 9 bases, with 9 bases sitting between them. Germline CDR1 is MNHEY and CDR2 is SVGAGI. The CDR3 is CASSYSDFGEQFF. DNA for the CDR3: TGTGCCAGCAGTTACTCGGATTTTGGTGAGCAGTTCTTC.

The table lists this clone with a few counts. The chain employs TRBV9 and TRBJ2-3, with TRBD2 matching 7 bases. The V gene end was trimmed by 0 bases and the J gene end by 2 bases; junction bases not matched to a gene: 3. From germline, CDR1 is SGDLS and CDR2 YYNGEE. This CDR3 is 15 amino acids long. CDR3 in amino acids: CASSVGAGVTDTQYF. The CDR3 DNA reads TGTGCCAGCAGCGTAGGGGCGGGGGTCACAGATACGCAGTATTTT.

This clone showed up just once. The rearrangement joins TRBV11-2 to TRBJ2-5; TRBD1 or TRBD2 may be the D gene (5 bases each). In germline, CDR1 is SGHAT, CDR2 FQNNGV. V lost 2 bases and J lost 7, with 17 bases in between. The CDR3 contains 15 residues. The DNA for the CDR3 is TGTGCCAGCAGCTTAAATGGGGGTCAGGGTGGGACCCAGTACTTC. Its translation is CASSLNGGQGGTQYF.

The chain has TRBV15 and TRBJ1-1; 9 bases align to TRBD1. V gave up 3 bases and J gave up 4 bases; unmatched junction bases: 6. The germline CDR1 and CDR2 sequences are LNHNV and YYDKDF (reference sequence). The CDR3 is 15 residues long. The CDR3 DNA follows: TGTGCCACCAGCAGGAGGGGACAGGGCATCACTGAAGCTTTCTTT. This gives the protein CATSRRGQGITEAFF.

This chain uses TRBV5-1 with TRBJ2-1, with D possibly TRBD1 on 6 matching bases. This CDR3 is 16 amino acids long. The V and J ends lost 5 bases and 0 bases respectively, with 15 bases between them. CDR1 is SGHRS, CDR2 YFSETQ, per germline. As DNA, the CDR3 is TGCGCCAGCAGTTCCATGCAAGGGGGCTCCTACAATGAGCAGTTCTTC. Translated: CASSSMQGGSYNEQFF.

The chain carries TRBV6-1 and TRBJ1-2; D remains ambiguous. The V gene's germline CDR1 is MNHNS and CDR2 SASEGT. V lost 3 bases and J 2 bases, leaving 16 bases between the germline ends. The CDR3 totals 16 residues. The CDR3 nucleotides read TGTGCCAGCAGTGATCCTTACAGCGGACGGAACTATGGCTACACCTTC. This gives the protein CASSDPYSGRNYGYTF.